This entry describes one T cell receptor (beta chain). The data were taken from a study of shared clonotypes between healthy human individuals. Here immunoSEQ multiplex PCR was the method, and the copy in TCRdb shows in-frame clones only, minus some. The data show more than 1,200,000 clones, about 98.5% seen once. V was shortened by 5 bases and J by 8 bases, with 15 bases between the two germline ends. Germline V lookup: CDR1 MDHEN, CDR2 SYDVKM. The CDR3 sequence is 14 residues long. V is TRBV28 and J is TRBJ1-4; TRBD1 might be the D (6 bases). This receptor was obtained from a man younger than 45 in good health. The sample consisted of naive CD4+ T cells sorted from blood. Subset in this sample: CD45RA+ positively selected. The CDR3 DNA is TGTGCCAGCAGTCGCCAACTCAGGGGCGAAAAACTGTTTTTT. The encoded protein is CASSRQLRGEKLFF.